This T cell receptor (beta chain) was identified in a study of cytomegalovirus exposure and HLA in healthy donors. This CDR3 region has 17 residues. J gave up 3 bases and V 7 bases, and 14 bases lay outside the gene matches. CDR1 is SGHTS, CDR2 YDEGEE, per germline. The PCR was carried out with 60 Vbeta primers and 13 Jbeta primers. Some clones are missing from TCRdb's copy, which holds only in-frame ones; the method was immunoSEQ multiplex PCR. The sample has roughly 130,000 clones, 82% seen once; the top ten hold about 2.9%. Study results and caveats: In a later analysis, productive TCRs from donors in an Asian-associated ancestry cluster reportedly carried fewer N-insertions than the cohort mean. Accurate predictions that matched the HLA-A and HLA-B alleles of most subjects were reportedly made from TCR beta sequences.

Points on this clone: Its antigen is not known.

This clonotype was obtained from a boy under 10 years old in good health and CMV-seronegative. The sample was PBMCs. The gene calls are TRBV5-8 and TRBJ2-2; TRBD1 aligns across 8 bases. CDR3 DNA sequence: TGTGCCAGCGGATCTCTACCGGACAGGGTGTACACCGGGGAGCTGTTTTTT. It specifies CASGSLPDRVYTGELFF.